This TCR beta chain derives from a study of control samples from healthy donors and cancer patients. This CDR3 has 17 amino acids. Per the germline V gene, CDR1 is SNHLY and CDR2 is FYNNEI. Trimming left V 7 bases short and J 1 base short, with 22 bases between. Method: immunoSEQ multiplex PCR; TCRdb's copy keeps in-frame clones and lacks some. The sample yields 130,000 or so clones, approximately 92% seen once. The TCR sequence derives from a man aged 40-55 years in good health. Sequences were obtained from blood. The chain combines TRBV2 with TRBJ1-1; the D gene is possibly TRBD1 (5 bases). This chain's CDR3 is CASTEWQGQLGNTEAFF. For the CDR3, the DNA is TGTGCCAGCACGGAGTGGCAGGGCCAATTAGGGAACACTGAAGCTTTCTTT.